The sequence of this T cell receptor (beta chain) was determined in a study of T cell changes during pregnancy in multiple sclerosis. Profiled with immunoSEQ multiplex PCR; TCRdb holds only in-frame clones, not every one. Counted here are approximately 8,500 clones, 87% occurring once; the ten biggest clones make up roughly 5.4%. The clonotype was recovered from a female donor in good health, enrolled as a control in a pregnancy study. This material consisted of CD8+ T cells from peripheral blood mononuclear cells, taken in the first trimester of pregnancy.

This CDR3 is CATSMTGTNQPQHF. The DNA of the CDR3 is TGTGCCACCAGCATGACAGGGACCAATCAGCCCCAGCATTTT. The J gene is TRBJ1-5, the V gene TRBV15; 7 nucleotides line up with TRBD1. The CDR3 is 14 residues long. Germline CDR1 is LNHNV and CDR2 is YYDKDF (reference sequence). V gave up 4 bases and J gave up 3 bases; unmatched junction bases: 3.